The subject of this entry is one TCR beta chain. Trimming left V 3 bases short and J 4 bases short, with 12 bases between. The CDR3 is made up of 14 amino acids. Germline values: CDR1 LGHDT, CDR2 YNNKEL (reference sequence). The data derive from a study of T cell responses to AZD1222 COVID-19 vaccine. Measured with immunoSEQ multiplex PCR; TCRdb has only the in-frame clones, and not every one. The repertoire holds 90,000 to 130,000 clones, with roughly 89% as singletons. The chain joins TRBV3-1 (or the pseudogene TRBV3-2) to TRBJ1-2, with TRBD1 as a possible D gene (6 bases). The receptor's source is an adult in good health. The sample here was peripheral blood, taken on day 0 of MenACWY control vaccination. CDR3 protein: CASSQSGVPYGYTF. CDR3 DNA: TGTGCCAGCAGCCAGTCAGGGGTACCCTATGGCTACACCTTC.